The present entry profiles one TCR beta chain with its context. This entry is derived from a study of blood T cell repertoires in COVID-19. The assay was immunoSEQ multiplex PCR, and TCRdb's table has in-frame clones only and misses some. The profile covers some 160,000 clones, with 65% to 85% appearing a single time and approximately 15% taken by the ten largest. This CDR3 is built from 11 residues. V was trimmed by 5 bases and J by 8 bases, leaving 9 bases between them. The V gene's germline CDR1 is DFQATT and CDR2 SNEGSKA (reference sequence). The rearrangement uses TRBV20-1 and TRBJ1-4; D gene unclear. This clonotype was obtained from a woman of 80 years or more with acute or convalescent COVID-19. The specimen was peripheral blood. CDR3 bases: TGCAGTGCTTTTAACATCGAAAAACTGTTTTTT. Encoded protein: CSAFNIEKLFF.